These 21 T cell receptor beta chains were all obtained from the same sample, sequenced in a study of blood T cell repertoires in COVID-19. Some clones are missing from TCRdb's copy, which holds only in-frame ones; the method was immunoSEQ multiplex PCR. The top ten clones hold 3% to 4% of a sample with 200,000 to 300,000 clones, approximately 90% of them seen once. Sequencing was performed on peripheral blood. The receptors were gathered from a woman aged 40 to 49 with acute or convalescent COVID-19.

This clone showed up just a few times. This chain uses TRBV10-3 with TRBJ1-1, with 8 bases fitting TRBD1. Germline CDR1 reads ENHRY; CDR2 reads SYGVKD. The CDR3 loop spans 15 amino acids. J was trimmed by 3 bases and V by 4 bases; bases with no gene match: 7. CDR3 coding DNA: TGTGCCATCAGTGTGACAGGGGAAAGTTACACTGAAGCTTTCTTT. Amino acids: CAISVTGESYTEAFF.

This clone has only a few counts. V and J are TRBV6-4 and TRBJ2-5, with 11 bases that match TRBD2. The CDR3 has 15 residues. After removal of 3 bases from V and 2 bases from J, the junction contained 2 bases not matched to a gene. Germline CDR1 and CDR2: MRHNA and SNTAGT. The CDR3 nucleotides are TGTGCCAGCAGTGAAATAGCGGGGGGGCAAGAGACCCAGTACTTC. Amino acids: CASSEIAGGQETQYF.

The chain recombines TRBV9 with TRBJ1-2; 7 bases agree with TRBD1. Germline V lookup: CDR1 SGDLS, CDR2 YYNGEE. The V and J ends lost 4 bases and 2 bases, in that order; junction bases with no gene match: 5. This CDR3 has 14 amino acids. Here the CDR3 DNA reads TGTGCCAGCAGCCCACGGGACAGCAACTATGGCTACACCTTC. It codes for CASSPRDSNYGYTF.

V usage is TRBV19 and J usage is TRBJ1-1, with 9 bases that match TRBD1. V gave up 3 bases and J gave up 4 bases; unmatched junction bases: 3. CDR1 and CDR2 from the germline V gene are LNHDA and SQIVND (reference sequence). This CDR3 is 14 amino acids long. CDR3 in amino acids: CASSMGQGSTEAFF. CDR3 bases: TGTGCCAGTAGTATGGGACAGGGAAGCACTGAAGCTTTCTTT.

The chain joins TRBV5-6 to TRBJ2-2, with a possible D match to TRBD1 (5 bases). V was pared by 3 bases and J by 5 bases, with 8 bases between. CDR3 length: 13 amino acids. CDR1 is SGHDT and CDR2 is YYEEEE in the germline V gene. The CDR3 loop is CASSSSGTGELFF. In nucleotides, the CDR3 is TGTGCCAGCAGCTCATCAGGGACCGGGGAGCTGTTTTTT.

This chain links TRBV18 with TRBJ1-6; tentative D call: TRBD1 (6 bases). Germline lookup yields CDR1 KGHSH and CDR2 LQKENI. V shed 3 bases and J shed 10 bases, with 16 bases lying between them. The CDR3 loop spans 15 amino acids. CDR3 region: CASSPSNQGKSPLHF. The CDR3 nucleotides are TGTGCCAGCTCACCGAGTAATCAGGGGAAGTCACCCCTCCACTTT.

The chain recombines TRBV5-4 with TRBJ2-7, with TRBD1 matching over 9 bases. The germline V gene has CDR1 SGHNT and CDR2 YYREEE (reference sequence). The length of the CDR3 is 14 residues. V dropped 7 bases and J dropped 3; count of bases not matched to a gene: 8. CDR3 coding DNA: TGTGCCAGCCGTCGGACAGGGGACCTCTACGAGCAGTACGTC. It specifies CASRRTGDLYEQYV.

CDR3 residues: CASSGMGEKLFF. DNA of the CDR3: TGTGCCTCCTCAGGGATGGGTGAAAAACTGTTTTTT. The V gene is TRBV30, the J gene TRBJ1-4; D perhaps matches TRBD1 (5 bases). V was clipped by 7 bases and J by 7 bases, with 13 bases between them. The germline gives CDR1 GTSNPN, CDR2 SVGIG (reference sequence). This CDR3 has 12 residues. Full variable domain (outside the CDR3, taken from reference TRBV30 and TRBJ1-4): SQTIHQWPATLVQPVGSPLSLECTVEGTSNPNLYWYRQAAGRGLQLLFYSVGIGQISSEVPQNLSASRPQDRQFILSSKKLLLSDSGFYLCASSGMGEKLFFGSGTQLSVL.

V and J are TRBV6-5 and TRBJ2-7, with TRBD1 identical over 7 bases. The germline V gene has CDR1 MNHEY and CDR2 SVGAGI. V lost 5 bases to trimming and J lost 5 bases; unmatched junction nucleotides: 3. CDR3 size: 12 residues. The CDR3 reads CASSRTGDEQYV. The CDR3 region has the DNA TGTGCCAGCAGTCGGACAGGAGACGAGCAGTACGTC.

The chain joins TRBV25-1 to TRBJ1-2, with TRBD1 as a possible D gene (5 bases). The CDR3 sequence is 12 residues long. Germline loops: CDR1 MGHDK, CDR2 SYGVNS. Trimming took 8 bases from V and 8 from J, leaving 15 bases between them. The CDR3: CASGPGNQGYTF. DNA for the CDR3: TGTGCCAGCGGCCCAGGGAATCAGGGCTACACCTTC.

The chain couples TRBV25-1 to TRBJ1-1, with a possible D match to TRBD1 (6 bases). The CDR3 runs to 13 residues. Trimming took 9 bases from V and 6 from J, leaving 17 bases between them. Germline CDR1 is MGHDK and CDR2 is SYGVNS. As DNA, the CDR3 is TGTGCCAGTTACAGGGAGATGGCCCCTGAAGCTTTCTTT. This encodes CASYREMAPEAFF.

The chain links TRBV29-1 to TRBJ2-5; 7 bases align to TRBD1. In germline, CDR1 is SQVTM, CDR2 ANQGSEA. J lost 5 bases, V lost 5 bases, and 2 bases had no gene match. The CDR3 is made up of 11 amino acids. The CDR3 here is CSVFRGETQYF. DNA for the CDR3: TGCAGCGTTTTCAGGGGGGAGACCCAGTACTTC.

The chain carries TRBV4-2 and TRBJ1-1; the D gene is possibly TRBD1 (6 bases). Germline V gene lookup returns CDR1 LGHNA and CDR2 YNFKEQ. V was clipped by 0 bases and J by 5 bases, with 16 bases between them. The CDR3 consists of 16 residues. CDR3 amino acids: CASSQDITQGKTEAFF. In DNA, the CDR3 is TGTGCCAGCAGCCAAGATATTACCCAGGGGAAAACTGAAGCTTTCTTT.

This chain links TRBV7-3 with TRBJ2-5, with D perhaps TRBD1 (5 bases). The germline CDR1 and CDR2 sequences are SGHTA and FQGTGA. The V and J ends lost 3 bases and 2 bases respectively, with 7 bases between them. The CDR3 covers 13 residues. DNA for the CDR3: TGTGCCAGCAGCTTGGGGCCTCAAGAGACCCAGTACTTC. Its protein product is CASSLGPQETQYF. Based on the CDR3 plus reference TRBV7-3 and TRBJ2-5, the full variable domain is GAGVSQTPSNKVTEKGKYVELRCDPISGHTALYWYRQSLGQGPEFLIYFQGTGAADDSGLPNDRFFAVRPEGSVSTLKIQRTERGDSAVYLCASSLGPQETQYFGPGTRLLVL.

The chain has TRBV5-6 and TRBJ1-5; 9 bases map to TRBD1. The V segment lost 4 bases and the J segment 2 bases; nucleotides outside the gene matches: 1. CDR1 SGHDT and CDR2 YYEEEE come from the germline V gene. The CDR3 totals 14 residues. CDR3 in amino acids: CASSRTGGNQPQHF. The DNA of the CDR3 is TGTGCCAGCAGCCGGACAGGGGGCAATCAGCCCCAGCATTTT.

The V gene is TRBV6-6, the J gene TRBJ2-1; 7 nucleotides agree with TRBD2. With 5 bases clipped from V and 2 bases from J, the junction kept 6 bases outside the gene matches. The germline gives CDR1 MNHNY, CDR2 SVGAGI (reference sequence). The CDR3 is 15 residues long. The chain's CDR3 is CASSRTRDAYNEQFF. The CDR3 DNA follows: TGTGCCAGCAGTCGGACTAGGGATGCCTACAATGAGCAGTTCTTC.

In this sample, this clone turned up once. This sample includes further DNA sequences coding for the same CDR3. This chain links TRBV18 with TRBJ1-1, with D perhaps matching TRBD1 (6 bases). The CDR3 loop spans 15 amino acids. Between the trimmed V and J ends, which lost 0 bases and 2 bases, there was a span of 10 bases. Germline values: CDR1 KGHSH, CDR2 LQKENI. The CDR3: CASSPPGQLNTEAFF. The CDR3 DNA is TGTGCCAGCTCACCACCGGGACAACTAAACACTGAAGCTTTCTTT.

The gene calls are TRBV5-1 and TRBJ2-2; a weak D match, TRBD1 (5 bases). This CDR3 region has 15 residues. Between the trimmed V and J ends, which lost 2 bases and 2 bases, there was a span of 10 bases. The V gene's germline CDR1 is SGHRS and CDR2 YFSETQ. The CDR3: CASSLDSLNTGELFF. CDR3 bases: TGCGCCAGCAGCTTAGACAGTCTAAACACCGGGGAGCTGTTTTTT.

The J gene is TRBJ1-1, the V gene TRBV20-1, with D hard to call. The length of the CDR3 is 13 residues. Trimming took 3 bases from V and 1 from J, leaving 9 bases between them. Germline loops: CDR1 DFQATT, CDR2 SNEGSKA (reference sequence). DNA for the CDR3: TGCAGTGCTAGTCAACAACCGAACACTGAAGCTTTCTTT. Translation: CSASQQPNTEAFF.

This clone was seen once. This chain links TRBV11-1 with TRBJ2-2; D possibly corresponds to TRBD1 (5 bases). V lost 1 base, J lost 1 base, and 10 bases lay in between. The germline V gene has CDR1 SGHAT and CDR2 FQDESV (reference sequence). The CDR3 sequence is 16 residues long. The CDR3 spells CASSLGQGLNTGELFF. DNA for the CDR3: TGTGCCAGCAGCTTAGGGCAGGGATTGAACACCGGGGAGCTGTTTTTT. Supplemented by reference TRBV11-1 and TRBJ2-2, the full variable domain reads EAEVAQSPRYKITEKSQAVAFWCDPISGHATLYWYRQILGQGPELLVQFQDESVVDDSQLPKDRFSAERLKGVDSTLKIQPAELGDSAMYLCASSLGQGLNTGELFFGEGSRLTVL.

This chain links TRBV6-5 with TRBJ2-2; tentative D call: TRBD1 (5 bases). Per germline, CDR1 MNHEY and CDR2 SVGAGI. The CDR3 is 13 residues long. V lost 4 bases and J 8 bases, leaving 11 bases between the germline ends. The CDR3 DNA sequence: TGTGCCAGCAGTTCGCAGGGCGTAGGGGAGCTGTTTTTT. It specifies CASSSQGVGELFF.